The 26 T cell receptor beta chains in this list originate from one sample, sequenced in a study of fetal regulatory T cell absence and autoimmunity. Profiling relied on immunoSEQ multiplex PCR, and the TCRdb table lists in-frame clones only, not all of them. The sample contains about 95,000 clones, less than 80% of which appear only once. Sequencing input: pancreas tissue. The receptors stem from a male donor with IPEX syndrome.

The chain carries TRBV19 and TRBJ1-3, with 10 bases aligning to TRBD1. This CDR3 is built from 16 residues. CDR1 and CDR2 from the germline V gene are LNHDA and SQIVND (reference sequence). V trimming: 7 bases; J trimming: 2 bases; junction bases outside the gene matches: 8. DNA of the CDR3: TGTGCCAGTAAAAACGACAGGGGGCTAGCTGGAAACACCATATATTTT. Its protein product is CASKNDRGLAGNTIYF.

This sequence joins TRBV6-6 and TRBJ2-7; D is uncertain. V lost 0 bases and J 2 bases, leaving 2 bases between the germline ends. This CDR3 has 12 amino acids. The germline V gene has CDR1 MNHNY and CDR2 SVGAGI (reference sequence). The CDR3 region has the DNA TGTGCCAGCAGTTACTCGACCTACGAGCAGTACTTC. This gives the protein CASSYSTYEQYF.

The chain is built from TRBV6-1 and TRBJ2-7; 10 positions match TRBD2. The CDR3 covers 15 residues. The germline V gene encodes CDR1 MNHNS and CDR2 SASEGT. V gave up 1 base and J gave up 3 bases; unmatched junction bases: 3. CDR3 sequence reads: CASSEEGLASYEQYF. DNA for the CDR3: TGTGCCAGCAGTGAAGAGGGACTAGCGAGCTACGAGCAGTACTTC.

This clone was recorded a few times. This chain links TRBV5-1 with TRBJ2-7; 9 bases map to TRBD1. Unmatched junction bases numbered 3, after V lost 0 bases and J lost 5 bases. Germline CDR1 and CDR2: SGHRS and YFSETQ. The CDR3 is 14 residues long. CDR3 in DNA: TGCGCCAGCAGCTTGGAGTGGGACAGGGACGAGCAGTACTTC. Its translation: CASSLEWDRDEQYF.

This clone was seen just once. This rearrangement joins TRBV5-1 to TRBJ2-1, with 8 nucleotides matching TRBD2. CDR3 length: 15 amino acids. After removal of 3 bases from V and 0 bases from J, the junction contained 2 bases not matched to a gene. Germline V gene sequence: CDR1 SGHRS, CDR2 YFSETQ. CDR3 amino acids: CASSSLAASYNEQFF. CDR3 coding DNA: TGCGCCAGCAGCTCACTAGCGGCCTCCTACAATGAGCAGTTCTTC. The full variable domain, completed using reference TRBV5-1 and TRBJ2-1, is KAGVTQTPRYLIKTRGQQVTLSCSPISGHRSVSWYQQTPGQGLQFLFEYFSETQRNKGNFPGRFSGRQFSNSRSEMNVSTLELGDSALYLCASSSLAASYNEQFFGPGTRLTVL.

This clone was seen a single time. Here the CDR3 DNA reads TGCGCCAGCAGCCCCCGGGGGAGCGGGGGGCCTAGCACAGATACGCAGTATTTT. It is translated as CASSPRGSGGPSTDTQYF. The chain couples TRBV5-1 to TRBJ2-3; 9 bases are a match to TRBD2. Trimming took 4 bases from V and 0 from J; bases not matched to a gene: 12. Germline V CDR1 and CDR2: SGHRS, YFSETQ. The length of the CDR3 is 18 residues.

V gene TRBV19 combines with J gene TRBJ2-5; tentatively, D is TRBD1 (6 bases). The V gene's germline CDR1 is LNHDA and CDR2 SQIVND (reference sequence). V was pared by 5 bases and J by 2 bases, with 18 bases between. The CDR3 is made up of 16 amino acids. The CDR3 sequence: CASSYHGQNLQETQYF. The CDR3 nucleotides read TGTGCCAGTAGTTACCATGGACAGAACTTACAAGAGACCCAGTACTTC.

This chain uses TRBV13 with TRBJ2-3; possibly TRBD1 for D (6 bases). CDR1 and CDR2 from the germline V gene are PRHDT and FYEKMQ (reference sequence). With 4 bases removed from V and 0 bases from J, the gap between germline ends came to 14 bases. The CDR3 contains 16 residues. In DNA form, the CDR3 reads TGTGCCAGCAGCTCGGACAGTTCTACTAGCACAGATACGCAGTATTTT. Translation: CASSSDSSTSTDTQYF.

The chain is built from TRBV9 and TRBJ1-2; 7 positions agree with TRBD1. The CDR3 is 14 amino acids. Per the germline V gene, CDR1 is SGDLS and CDR2 is YYNGEE. The trim removed 4 bases at V and 2 bases at J, leaving 5 bases unmatched. The CDR3 DNA follows: TGTGCCAGCAGCCCAGGGGACAGAAACTATGGCTACACCTTC. Protein sequence: CASSPGDRNYGYTF.

This clone was found a few times. The chain uses TRBV25-1 and TRBJ2-7, with no clear D. With 11 bases removed from V and 3 bases from J, the gap between germline ends came to 11 bases. This CDR3 region has 11 residues. Germline lookup yields CDR1 MGHDK and CDR2 SYGVNS. CDR3 region: CAVRGIYEQYF. The CDR3 DNA sequence: TGTGCCGTCAGAGGCATCTACGAGCAGTACTTC.

V usage is TRBV7-9 and J usage is TRBJ2-7, with 12 bases lining up with TRBD1. Losses at the gene ends were 4 bases for V and 3 bases for J; bases not matched to a gene: 7. CDR1 and CDR2 from the germline V gene are SEHNR and FQNEAQ (reference sequence). This CDR3 is built from 16 residues. CDR3 DNA: TGTGCCAGCAGCTCTTTCCGGGACAGGGGGCACTACGAGCAGTACTTC. Amino acids: CASSSFRDRGHYEQYF.

The chain recombines TRBV13 with TRBJ2-3, with a possible D match to TRBD2 (5 bases). V was clipped by 3 bases and J by 2 bases, with 9 bases between them. CDR3 size: 14 residues. Germline V CDR1 and CDR2: PRHDT, FYEKMQ (reference sequence). The CDR3 sequence: CASSFGGTTDTQYF. DNA of the CDR3: TGTGCCAGCAGCTTCGGAGGAACCACAGATACGCAGTATTTT.

The V call is TRBV6-5, the J call TRBJ1-2, with 11 bases that match TRBD1. V trimming: 5 bases; J trimming: 6 bases; junction bases outside the gene matches: 2. This CDR3 contains 13 residues. Germline V lookup: CDR1 MNHEY, CDR2 SVGAGI. DNA of the CDR3: TGTGCCAGCAGTCCGGACAGGGGGCATGGCTACACCTTC. It yields the protein CASSPDRGHGYTF.

This clone was observed once. The rearrangement links TRBV7-2 to TRBJ2-5; D is perhaps TRBD1 (6 bases). Trimming cost V 2 bases and J 2 bases, with 9 bases left between them. This CDR3 has 14 amino acids. Germline CDR1 and CDR2: SGHTA and FQGNSA. This CDR3 is CASSLWDTQETQYF. CDR3 bases: TGTGCCAGCAGCTTATGGGACACACAAGAGACCCAGTACTTC.

The genes are TRBV9 and TRBJ2-7; 10 bases agree with TRBD2. The ends lost 0 bases at V and 7 bases at J; junction bases unmatched: 10. Germline loops: CDR1 SGDLS, CDR2 YYNGEE. The CDR3 totals 16 residues. The CDR3 sequence: CASSVGPSGRKGEQYF. CDR3 coding DNA: TGTGCCAGCAGCGTAGGTCCTAGCGGGAGAAAAGGGGAGCAGTACTTC.

The gene calls are TRBV2 and TRBJ1-2, with D perhaps matching TRBD1 (6 bases). The length of the CDR3 is 16 residues. The V gene's germline CDR1 is SNHLY and CDR2 FYNNEI. Deletions cut 3 bases from V and 5 bases from J, with 19 bases between. This chain's CDR3 is CASSDRGKIRLYGYTF. CDR3 sequence (DNA): TGTGCCAGCAGTGACAGGGGAAAGATCCGCCTATATGGCTACACCTTC.

This rearrangement joins TRBV25-1 to TRBJ1-5; D remains ambiguous. The CDR3 contains 14 residues. The germline V gene has CDR1 MGHDK and CDR2 SYGVNS. Deletions cut 1 base from V and 7 bases from J, with 11 bases between. CDR3 bases: TGTGCCAGCAGTGAATCCGAGGGAGGCCAGCCCCAGCATTTT. Amino acids: CASSESEGGQPQHF.

The chain employs TRBV27 and TRBJ2-5; 7 bases are a match to TRBD1. V was pared by 6 bases and J by 3 bases, with 4 bases of the junction left unmatched. Germline lookup yields CDR1 MNHEY and CDR2 SMNVEV (reference sequence). The CDR3 totals 13 residues. In nucleotides, the CDR3 is TGTGCCAGCAGGTCGACAGGGAAAGAGACCCAGTACTTC. Its protein product is CASRSTGKETQYF.

The genes are TRBV7-2 and TRBJ2-7; D gene uncertain. Between the trimmed V and J ends, which lost 4 bases and 4 bases, there was a span of 8 bases. Germline V gene sequence: CDR1 SGHTA, CDR2 FQGNSA. The CDR3 has 12 amino acids. The CDR3 DNA follows: TGTGCCAGCAGCTCCCGGCCATACGAGCAGTACTTC. Translation: CASSSRPYEQYF.

CDR3 in DNA: TGTGCCAGCAGCTCGGACAGGGTTTATGGCTACACCTTC. Its translation is CASSSDRVYGYTF. J is TRBJ1-2 and V is TRBV5-4; TRBD1 matches at 8 bases. V gave up 3 bases and J gave up 5 bases; unmatched junction bases: 3. Per germline, CDR1 SGHNT and CDR2 YYREEE (reference sequence). The CDR3 is 13 amino acids.

CDR3 nucleotides: TGTGCCAGCTCACCAAGGCGGGAGGAACGTACCGAGCAGTACTTC. This codes for CASSPRREERTEQYF. The chain joins TRBV18 to TRBJ2-7; 8 nucleotides match TRBD2. V lost 2 bases to trimming and J lost 6 bases; unmatched junction nucleotides: 9. CDR3 length: 15 amino acids. The germline gives CDR1 KGHSH, CDR2 LQKENI.

This sequence joins TRBV7-6 and TRBJ2-7; tentative D call: TRBD1 (6 bases). V gave up 5 bases and J gave up 5 bases, with 13 bases separating them. The length of the CDR3 is 13 residues. Germline V gene lookup returns CDR1 SGHVS and CDR2 FNYEAQ. The CDR3 DNA reads as TGTGCCAGCAGCCTTAGTGCAGGGGACGAGCAGTACTTC. Its translation is CASSLSAGDEQYF.

The chain links TRBV4-1 to TRBJ2-7; 9 bases fit TRBD1. CDR1 and CDR2 from the germline V gene are MGHRA and YSYEKL. This CDR3 comprises 14 residues. The junction had 1 base not matched to a gene; V was cut back by 1 base and J by 3 bases. This CDR3 reads CASSQVGQGYEQYF. CDR3 DNA sequence: TGCGCCAGCAGCCAAGTGGGACAGGGCTACGAGCAGTACTTC.

V usage is TRBV5-4 and J usage is TRBJ1-2, with 8 bases lining up with TRBD1. The CDR3 runs to 12 residues. Germline assignment: CDR1 SGHNT and CDR2 YYREEE (reference sequence). V shed 3 bases and J 5 bases; nucleotides not matched to a gene: 0. The CDR3 region is CASSYRGYGYTF. The CDR3, as DNA: TGTGCCAGCAGCTACAGGGGGTATGGCTACACCTTC.

V and J are TRBV6-1 and TRBJ2-2; 7 nucleotides align to TRBD2. In germline, CDR1 is MNHNS, CDR2 SASEGT. This CDR3 spans 15 amino acids. Trimming took 5 bases from V and 2 from J; bases not matched to a gene: 5. This CDR3 is CASSLGGFNTGELFF. In nucleotides, the CDR3 is TGTGCCAGCAGTCTGGGAGGGTTTAACACCGGGGAGCTGTTTTTT.

This clone turned up a few times. This chain joins TRBV9 and TRBJ2-7; weak D call: TRBD2 (6 bases). The ends were cut back, 3 bases at V and 2 bases at J, with 12 bases in the middle. In germline, CDR1 is SGDLS, CDR2 YYNGEE. The CDR3 runs to 14 residues. CDR3 sequence (DNA): TGTGCCAGCAGCGGGGCCGGGACTCCCTACGAGCAGTACTTC. Translated, it gives CASSGAGTPYEQYF.